This T cell receptor (beta chain) was identified in a study of blood T cell repertoires in COVID-19. Study information: COVID-19 samples, acute and convalescent, were from the United States, Italy and Spain. In each case, the material was cDNA or gDNA derived from T cells, B-cell-depleted T cells, or PBMCs.

TCRdb's copy holds only in-frame clones and misses some; the assay was immunoSEQ multiplex PCR. The data hold 95,000 to 110,000 clones, with 89% observed a single time. With 4 bases removed from V and 8 bases from J, the gap between germline ends came to 23 bases. The germline CDR1 and CDR2 sequences are GTSNPN and SVGIG (reference sequence). CDR3 length: 15 residues. This clone was seen just once. This TCR came from a woman older than 75 in a cohort sampled during active COVID-19. Sequencing was performed on peripheral blood. The chain combines TRBV30 with TRBJ1-2, with D perhaps TRBD1 (5 bases). CDR3 protein: CAWNFFLGPARGYTF. The CDR3 DNA sequence: TGTGCCTGGAATTTTTTTTTGGGGCCCGCGAGGGGCTACACCTTC.